This TCR beta chain was retrieved from a study of technical replicates of blood from a handful of donors. A single count supports this clone. Here immunoSEQ multiplex PCR was the method, and the copy in TCRdb shows in-frame clones only, minus some. This table holds 65,000 to 90,000 clones, around 94% found once. The sequence came from a human donor in good health. The sequenced sample consisted of T cells isolated from PBMCs.

The CDR3 is CASSLLAGGPDEQYF. The CDR3 DNA is TGTGCCAGCAGCTTGCTAGCGGGAGGGCCAGACGAGCAGTACTTC. This rearrangement joins TRBV5-8 to TRBJ2-7; TRBD2 aligns across 12 bases. From germline, CDR1 is SGHTS and CDR2 YDEGEE. V shed 1 base and J 5 bases; nucleotides not matched to a gene: 4. The CDR3 has 15 residues.